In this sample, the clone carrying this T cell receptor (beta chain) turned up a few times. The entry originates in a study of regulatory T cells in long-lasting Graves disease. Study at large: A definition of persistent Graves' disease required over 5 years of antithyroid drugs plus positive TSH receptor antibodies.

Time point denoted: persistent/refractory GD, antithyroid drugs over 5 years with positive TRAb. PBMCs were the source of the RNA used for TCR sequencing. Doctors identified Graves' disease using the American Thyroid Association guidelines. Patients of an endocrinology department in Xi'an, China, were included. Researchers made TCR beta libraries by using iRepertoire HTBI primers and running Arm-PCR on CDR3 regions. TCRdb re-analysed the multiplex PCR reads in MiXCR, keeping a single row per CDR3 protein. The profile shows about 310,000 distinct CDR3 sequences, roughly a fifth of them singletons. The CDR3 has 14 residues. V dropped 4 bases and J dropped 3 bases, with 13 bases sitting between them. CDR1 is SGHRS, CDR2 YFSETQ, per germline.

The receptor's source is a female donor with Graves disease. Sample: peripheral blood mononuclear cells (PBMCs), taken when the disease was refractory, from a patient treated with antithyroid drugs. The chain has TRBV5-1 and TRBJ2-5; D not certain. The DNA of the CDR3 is TGCGCCAGCAGCCCGACCGGCCCGGAAGAGACCCAGTACTTC. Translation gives CASSPTGPEETQYF.